This T cell receptor beta chain was identified during a study of shared clonotypes between healthy human individuals. Study-level information: Each donor's CD8 memory used one plate, CD8 naive two, each CD4 subset three.

Replicate sorted-subset PCRs were loaded with around 220 ng DNA, 30,000 or so T cell genomes. Here immunoSEQ multiplex PCR was the method, and the copy in TCRdb shows in-frame clones only, minus some. The profile covers 2.5 million or so clones, with around nine tenths appearing a single time and more than 0.12% taken by the ten largest. To note about this clone: Its antigen is still unknown. An end of the junction does not agree with germline; a read error may underlie this.

Overall study findings and caveats: Among non-shared clonotypes, generation probabilities were lower than among those shared by all four donors.

CDR1 and CDR2 from the germline V gene are MNHNS and SASEGT. This CDR3 region has 16 residues. The genes are TRBV6-1 and TRBJ1-5, with D hard to call. This receptor was taken from a man aged 18-30 years in good health. Sequenced sample: naive CD4+ T cells sorted from blood. Subset defined: CD45RA+ positively selected. The CDR3 DNA reads TGTGTCAGCAGTGAAGTTCTAGGGCGCAGCAATCAGCCCCAGCATTTT. This gives the protein CVSSEVLGRSNQPQHF.